Listed below are T cell receptor beta chains from one sample, sequenced in a study of identical twins. MiXCR was run by TCRdb on the 5' RACE reads, yielding one entry per CDR3 protein. The data show more than 200,000 distinct CDR3 sequences, roughly 9.4% seen once. Sequencing was done on a sample of memory (CD45RO+) T cells sorted from blood. Every receptor here comes from a young woman in good health. The CDR3 runs from the conserved cysteine through the conserved F or W. The order of the fields is CDR3 length, V gene, D gene, clone size, J gene, CDR3 DNA, CDR3 protein. The D gene is left open where the match is weak. Only part of the rows carry a size: once, few, many, or a class if the clone is expanded.

len: 13; v_gene: TRBV3-1; d_gene: .; abundance: .; j_gene: TRBJ1-1; CDR3nt: TGTGCCAGCCCCGCTCGGGGGAACACTGAAGCTTTCTTT; CDR3aa: CASPARGNTEAFF
len: 16; v_gene: TRBV20-1; d_gene: TRBD2; abundance: many; j_gene: TRBJ2-4; CDR3nt: TGCAGTGCTAGACCGACTAGCGGACTAGCCAAAAACATTCAGTACTTC; CDR3aa: CSARPTSGLAKNIQYF
len: 13; v_gene: TRBV13; d_gene: .; abundance: .; j_gene: TRBJ2-7; CDR3nt: TGTGCCAGCCGCCTCGCAGGGCGCCACGAGCAGTACTTC; CDR3aa: CASRLAGRHEQYF
len: 16; v_gene: TRBV6-1; d_gene: .; abundance: many; j_gene: TRBJ2-3; CDR3nt: TGTGCCAGCAGTACGGTCGGGGGACGTTCTGGAGATACGCAGTATTTT; CDR3aa: CASSTVGGRSGDTQYF
len: 15; v_gene: TRBV7-2; d_gene: TRBD1; abundance: .; j_gene: TRBJ1-6; CDR3nt: TGTGCCAGCAGCGGAGGGACAGCTTATAATTCACCCCTCCACTTT; CDR3aa: CASSGGTAYNSPLHF
len: 16; v_gene: TRBV27; d_gene: .; abundance: many; j_gene: TRBJ2-1; CDR3nt: TGTGCCAGCAGTTTCTCGGGGACAAATTCCTACAATGAGCAGTTCTTC; CDR3aa: CASSFSGTNSYNEQFF
len: 14; v_gene: TRBV3-1; d_gene: .; abundance: .; j_gene: TRBJ2-7; CDR3nt: TGTGCCAGCAGCCTTCGGGGAATTTTTTACGAGCAGTACTTC; CDR3aa: CASSLRGIFYEQYF
len: 12; v_gene: TRBV6-2/TRBV6-3; d_gene: .; abundance: few; j_gene: TRBJ2-5; CDR3nt: TGTGCCAGCAGTCCCCCCTGGGAGACCCAGTACTTC; CDR3aa: CASSPPWETQYF
len: 13; v_gene: TRBV6-5; d_gene: .; abundance: few; j_gene: TRBJ1-4; CDR3nt: TGTGCCAGCAGTTACGACAGATGGAAAAAACTGTTTTTT; CDR3aa: CASSYDRWKKLFF
len: 15; v_gene: TRBV15; d_gene: TRBD1; abundance: .; j_gene: TRBJ2-7; CDR3nt: TGTGCCACCAGCAGAGATCCAGGGGGCTCCTCCGAGCAGTACTTC; CDR3aa: CATSRDPGGSSEQYF
len: 16; v_gene: TRBV7-2; d_gene: .; abundance: .; j_gene: TRBJ2-2; CDR3nt: TGTGCCAGCAGCTCCCGATTTACTCCGAACACCGGGGAGCTGTTTTTT; CDR3aa: CASSSRFTPNTGELFF
len: 15; v_gene: TRBV5-5; d_gene: .; abundance: few; j_gene: TRBJ1-4; CDR3nt: TGTGCCAGCAGCTTACAGCCTGCAACTAATGAAAAACTGTTTTTT; CDR3aa: CASSLQPATNEKLFF
len: 16; v_gene: TRBV25-1; d_gene: .; abundance: few; j_gene: TRBJ2-2; CDR3nt: TGTGCCAGCAGTGGCCCCCTACAGCGAAACACCGGGGAGCTGTTTTTT; CDR3aa: CASSGPLQRNTGELFF
len: 15; v_gene: TRBV12-3/TRBV12-4; d_gene: TRBD1; abundance: many; j_gene: TRBJ1-6; CDR3nt: TGTGCCAGTATGGAAACAGGGGTTCGGAATTCACCCCTCCACTTT; CDR3aa: CASMETGVRNSPLHF
len: 14; v_gene: TRBV29-1; d_gene: TRBD1; abundance: few; j_gene: TRBJ2-1; CDR3nt: TGCAGCGTTAATCTTGGACAGGGGGGCGATGAGCAGTTCTTC; CDR3aa: CSVNLGQGGDEQFF
len: 15; v_gene: TRBV7-2; d_gene: .; abundance: few; j_gene: TRBJ2-2; CDR3nt: TGTGCCAGCAGCTTCGCCGCCGGGAACACCGGGGAGCTGTTTTTT; CDR3aa: CASSFAAGNTGELFF
len: 11; v_gene: TRBV6-2/TRBV6-3; d_gene: .; abundance: .; j_gene: TRBJ2-1; CDR3nt: TGTGCCAGCAGGGACCCAAGGGAGCAGTTCTTC; CDR3aa: CASRDPREQFF
len: 14; v_gene: TRBV12-3/TRBV12-4; d_gene: TRBD1; abundance: few; j_gene: TRBJ1-4; CDR3nt: TGTGCCAGCTCCCGGACAGGGGAGGGGAGTAGACTGTTTTTT; CDR3aa: CASSRTGEGSRLFF
len: 14; v_gene: TRBV12-3/TRBV12-4; d_gene: TRBD1; abundance: few; j_gene: TRBJ1-5; CDR3nt: TGTGCCAGCAGTCTTGGGACAGGGGGATACCCCCAGCATTTT; CDR3aa: CASSLGTGGYPQHF
len: 13; v_gene: TRBV24-1; d_gene: .; abundance: many; j_gene: TRBJ1-5; CDR3nt: TGTGCCACCGCCGGAGGCGTTAATCAGCCCCAGCATTTT; CDR3aa: CATAGGVNQPQHF
len: 13; v_gene: TRBV29-1; d_gene: .; abundance: many; j_gene: TRBJ1-1; CDR3nt: TGCAGCGTTGAGAAGGGGACGAACACTGAAGCTTTCTTT; CDR3aa: CSVEKGTNTEAFF
len: 12; v_gene: TRBV4-2; d_gene: .; abundance: many; j_gene: TRBJ2-2; CDR3nt: TGTGCCAGCAGGACAGAGACCGGGGAGCTGTTTTTT; CDR3aa: CASRTETGELFF
len: 11; v_gene: TRBV6-1; d_gene: .; abundance: few; j_gene: TRBJ1-5; CDR3nt: TGTGCCAGCAGTCACAATCAGCCCCAGCATTTT; CDR3aa: CASSHNQPQHF
len: 13; v_gene: TRBV7-2; d_gene: .; abundance: few; j_gene: TRBJ2-4; CDR3nt: TGTGCCAGCAGCTTAGAGAGGGGAGACATTCAGTACTTC; CDR3aa: CASSLERGDIQYF
len: 15; v_gene: TRBV4-3; d_gene: TRBD2; abundance: .; j_gene: TRBJ2-3; CDR3nt: TGCGCCAGCAGCCCTTTGACTAGCGGCACAGATACGCAGTATTTT; CDR3aa: CASSPLTSGTDTQYF
len: 14; v_gene: TRBV12-3/TRBV12-4; d_gene: TRBD2; abundance: few; j_gene: TRBJ2-7; CDR3nt: TGTGCCAGCAGTGAATCTAGCGGCTCCTACGAGCAGTACTTC; CDR3aa: CASSESSGSYEQYF
len: 16; v_gene: TRBV18; d_gene: TRBD1; abundance: .; j_gene: TRBJ2-4; CDR3nt: TGTGCCAGCGCGACCCGGGACAGGGGCTTCAAAAACATTCAGTACTTC; CDR3aa: CASATRDRGFKNIQYF
len: 14; v_gene: TRBV20-1; d_gene: TRBD1; abundance: .; j_gene: TRBJ1-2; CDR3nt: TGCAGTGCTAAAGGCAGGGGGCGGATCTATGGCTACACCTTC; CDR3aa: CSAKGRGRIYGYTF
len: 15; v_gene: TRBV7-6; d_gene: .; abundance: .; j_gene: TRBJ2-7; CDR3nt: TGTGCCAGCAGCCCGGCTTCAGGTTACTCCTACGAGCAGTACTTC; CDR3aa: CASSPASGYSYEQYF
len: 14; v_gene: TRBV20-1; d_gene: .; abundance: .; j_gene: TRBJ1-3; CDR3nt: TGCAGTGCTAGTCAGTACTCCTCTGGAAACACCATATATTTT; CDR3aa: CSASQYSSGNTIYF
len: 13; v_gene: TRBV12-3/TRBV12-4; d_gene: TRBD1; abundance: many; j_gene: TRBJ2-7; CDR3nt: TGTGCCAGCAGCCACACAGGGGGCTACGAGCAGTACTTC; CDR3aa: CASSHTGGYEQYF
len: 14; v_gene: TRBV5-1; d_gene: TRBD1; abundance: .; j_gene: TRBJ1-3; CDR3nt: TGCGCCAGCAGCCCCGGACAGGGTCACCTCACCATATATTTT; CDR3aa: CASSPGQGHLTIYF
len: 13; v_gene: TRBV20-1; d_gene: .; abundance: .; j_gene: TRBJ2-6; CDR3nt: TGCAGTGCTGCGGTGACTGGGGCCAACGTCCTGACTTTC; CDR3aa: CSAAVTGANVLTF
len: 16; v_gene: TRBV5-5; d_gene: .; abundance: many; j_gene: TRBJ2-1; CDR3nt: TGTGCCAGCAGCTTGGGACCTAGCGTCTCCTACAATGAGCAGTTCTTC; CDR3aa: CASSLGPSVSYNEQFF
len: 14; v_gene: TRBV20-1; d_gene: .; abundance: .; j_gene: TRBJ1-1; CDR3nt: TGCAGTGCTAATTCAGGGATTATGAACACTGAAGCTTTCTTT; CDR3aa: CSANSGIMNTEAFF
len: 12; v_gene: TRBV6-6; d_gene: .; abundance: few; j_gene: TRBJ1-1; CDR3nt: TGTGCCAGCAGTATGGAAGTCGTAGGAGCTTTCTTT; CDR3aa: CASSMEVVGAFF
len: 14; v_gene: TRBV6-4; d_gene: .; abundance: once; j_gene: TRBJ2-1; CDR3nt: TGTGCCAGCAGTGATGGGACTTACTACAATGAGCAGTTCTTC; CDR3aa: CASSDGTYYNEQFF
len: 16; v_gene: TRBV20-1; d_gene: TRBD2; abundance: .; j_gene: TRBJ2-3; CDR3nt: TGCAGTGCCAACCGGGCGGGGACTAGCGGCACAGATACGCAGTATTTT; CDR3aa: CSANRAGTSGTDTQYF
len: 13; v_gene: TRBV7-2; d_gene: .; abundance: few; j_gene: TRBJ2-5; CDR3nt: TGTGCCAGCAGCTCTGACCCCCAAGAGACCCAGTACTTC; CDR3aa: CASSSDPQETQYF
len: 16; v_gene: TRBV7-8; d_gene: .; abundance: .; j_gene: TRBJ1-6; CDR3nt: TGTGCCAGCAGCGCGAAAGGGTGGGGTGCGGGTTCACCCCTCCACTTT; CDR3aa: CASSAKGWGAGSPLHF
len: 21; v_gene: TRBV4-1; d_gene: TRBD2; abundance: .; j_gene: TRBJ2-7; CDR3nt: TGCGCCAGCAGCCAAGTTGCCCCACTCCCAGGGGGTAGCGGGGGCCGCTACGAGCAGTACTTC; CDR3aa: CASSQVAPLPGGSGGRYEQYF
len: 11; v_gene: TRBV29-1; d_gene: .; abundance: .; j_gene: TRBJ2-7; CDR3nt: TGCAGCGTTGGACAGTCCTACGAGCAGTACTTC; CDR3aa: CSVGQSYEQYF
len: 14; v_gene: TRBV2; d_gene: .; abundance: .; j_gene: TRBJ2-3; CDR3nt: TGTGCCGCCACGGTTTGGGGCCCCACAGATACGCAGTATTTT; CDR3aa: CAATVWGPTDTQYF
len: 14; v_gene: TRBV5-4; d_gene: TRBD1; abundance: few; j_gene: TRBJ2-7; CDR3nt: TGTGCCAGCAGCTTGACAGGGGACCTCTACGAGCAGTACTTC; CDR3aa: CASSLTGDLYEQYF
len: 14; v_gene: TRBV7-9; d_gene: .; abundance: few; j_gene: TRBJ1-1; CDR3nt: TGTGCCAGCAGCTTAGCAATCGGGTACACTGAAGCTTTCTTT; CDR3aa: CASSLAIGYTEAFF
len: 17; v_gene: TRBV6-5; d_gene: .; abundance: many; j_gene: TRBJ1-3; CDR3nt: TGTGCCAGCAGTTACTCTGAAGGGGCGAGGGACGGAAACACCATATATTTT; CDR3aa: CASSYSEGARDGNTIYF
len: 19; v_gene: TRBV9; d_gene: .; abundance: few; j_gene: TRBJ2-2; CDR3nt: TGTGCCAGCAGCGTACGCGGGGACCCGTCATCTCGGAACACCGGGGAGCTGTTTTTT; CDR3aa: CASSVRGDPSSRNTGELFF
len: 14; v_gene: TRBV6-1; d_gene: .; abundance: .; j_gene: TRBJ2-2; CDR3nt: TGTGCCAGCAGTCGTGGGGGAGACACCGGGGAGCTGTTTTTT; CDR3aa: CASSRGGDTGELFF
len: 12; v_gene: TRBV7-9; d_gene: .; abundance: few; j_gene: TRBJ2-2; CDR3nt: TGTGCCAGCAGCCCCGTTTGGGAGGAGCTGTTTTTT; CDR3aa: CASSPVWEELFF
len: 14; v_gene: TRBV5-1; d_gene: TRBD1; abundance: few; j_gene: TRBJ2-5; CDR3nt: TGCGCCAGCAGCTCGACAGGGCCCGGTGAGACCCAGTACTTC; CDR3aa: CASSSTGPGETQYF
len: 11; v_gene: TRBV20-1; d_gene: .; abundance: many; j_gene: TRBJ1-2; CDR3nt: TGCAGTGCTAGTCTGGATTATGGCTACACCTTC; CDR3aa: CSASLDYGYTF
len: 14; v_gene: TRBV29-1; d_gene: .; abundance: .; j_gene: TRBJ2-5; CDR3nt: TGCAGCGTCGGAGGGGGCATTTTGGGAGAGACCCAGTACTTC; CDR3aa: CSVGGGILGETQYF
len: 14; v_gene: TRBV5-6; d_gene: .; abundance: .; j_gene: TRBJ2-4; CDR3nt: TGTGCCAGCAGCTTGATAGGGGGAGTGAACATTCAGTACTTC; CDR3aa: CASSLIGGVNIQYF
len: 15; v_gene: TRBV20-1; d_gene: TRBD1; abundance: few; j_gene: TRBJ1-4; CDR3nt: TGCAGTGCTAGCCCCTTGACAGGGGGCGAGGAAAAACTGTTTTTT; CDR3aa: CSASPLTGGEEKLFF